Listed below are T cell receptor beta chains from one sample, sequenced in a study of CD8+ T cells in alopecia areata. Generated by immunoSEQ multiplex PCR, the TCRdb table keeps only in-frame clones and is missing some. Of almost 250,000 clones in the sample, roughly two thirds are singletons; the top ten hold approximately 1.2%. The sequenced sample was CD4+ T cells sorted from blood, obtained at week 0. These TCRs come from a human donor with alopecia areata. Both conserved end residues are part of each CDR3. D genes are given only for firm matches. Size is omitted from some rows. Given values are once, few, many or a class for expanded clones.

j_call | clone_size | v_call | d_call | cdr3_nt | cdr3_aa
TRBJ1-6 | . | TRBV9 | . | TGTGCCAGCAGCGGGAGCCAGGGCGGTAGTTCACCCCTCCACTTT | CASSGSQGGSSPLHF
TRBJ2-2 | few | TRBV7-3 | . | TGTGCCAGCAGGACGAACACGAACACCGGGGAGCTGTTTTTT | CASRTNTNTGELFF
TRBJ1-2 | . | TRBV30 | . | TGTGCCTGGAGTGAGGTTGATCGCGGCTACACCTTC | CAWSEVDRGYTF
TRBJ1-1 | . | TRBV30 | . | TGTGCCTGGAGTTTGAGCACTGAAGCTTTCTTT | CAWSLSTEAFF
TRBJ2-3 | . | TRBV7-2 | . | TGTGCCAGCAGTCGGAACCTTGGGGCAGATACGCAGTATTTT | CASSRNLGADTQYF
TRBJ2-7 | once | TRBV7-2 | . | TGTGCCAGCAGCCCCATCGTGGGCCATGTCTACGAGCAGTACTTC | CASSPIVGHVYEQYF
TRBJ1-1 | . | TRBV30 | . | TGTGCCTGGAGTGTCCCTCGGGCAGGGATGTTTATGGAAGCTTTCTTT | CAWSVPRAGMFMEAFF
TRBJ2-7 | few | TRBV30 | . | TGTGCCTGGAATAAGGCCTTCTACGAGCAGTACTTC | CAWNKAFYEQYF
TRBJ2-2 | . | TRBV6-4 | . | TGTGCCAGCAGAATGGACGAAACCGGGGAGCTGTTTTTT | CASRMDETGELFF
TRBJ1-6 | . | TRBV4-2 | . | TGTGCCAGCAGCCAAGATAGGGACGAAACAAGCTCCTATAATTCACCCCTCCACTTT | CASSQDRDETSSYNSPLHF
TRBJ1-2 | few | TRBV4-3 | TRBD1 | TGCGCCAGCAGCCAAGGACAGGGCGAAGGCTACACCTTC | CASSQGQGEGYTF
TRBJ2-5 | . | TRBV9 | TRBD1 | TGTGCCAGCAGCGTAGATCCGATTACAGGGGGCGAGACCCAGTACTTC | CASSVDPITGGETQYF
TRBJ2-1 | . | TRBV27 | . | TGTGCCAGCAGTTTTCGGGGTTATGAGCAGTTCTTC | CASSFRGYEQFF
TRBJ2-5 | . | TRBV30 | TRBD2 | TGTGCCTCCCTACCGGGACTAGCGGGGGGGCCGAAAGAGACCCAGTACTTC | CASLPGLAGGPKETQYF
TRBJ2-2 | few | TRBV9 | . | TGTGCCAGCAGCGTAATGGGCGGGAACACCGGGGAGCTGTTTTTT | CASSVMGGNTGELFF
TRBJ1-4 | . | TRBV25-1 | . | TGTGCCAGCAGTGAACCCGGGAGACGAGAAAAACTGTTTTTT | CASSEPGRREKLFF
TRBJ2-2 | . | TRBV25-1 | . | TGTGCCAGCAGTGGGAGAATGAACACCGGGGAGCTGTTTTTT | CASSGRMNTGELFF
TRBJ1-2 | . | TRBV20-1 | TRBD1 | TGCAGTGCTAGAGGGACAGGTGGCTACACCTTC | CSARGTGGYTF
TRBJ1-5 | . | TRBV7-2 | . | TGTGCCAGCAGCTTAGTAGGGAGGAACAGCCTGCATTTT | CASSLVGRNSLHF
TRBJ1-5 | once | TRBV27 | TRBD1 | TGTGCCAGCAGATCAAAGACAGGGCGTAATCAGCCCCAGCATTTT | CASRSKTGRNQPQHF
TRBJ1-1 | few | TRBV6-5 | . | TGTGCCAGCAGTTACGATCTTCTAGAGAACGCTGAAGCTTTCTTT | CASSYDLLENAEAFF
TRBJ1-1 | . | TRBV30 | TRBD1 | TGTGCCTGGAGACAGATTAGGGGGCAGGGTGAAGCTTTCTTT | CAWRQIRGQGEAFF
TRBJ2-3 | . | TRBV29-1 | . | TGCAGCGTTGAAGATAGGGGTCAGGGCACAGATACGCAGTATTTT | CSVEDRGQGTDTQYF
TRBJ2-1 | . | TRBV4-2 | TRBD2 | TGTGCCAGCAGCCAAGATCGCGCCCGACTAGCGGGGGGTTACAATGAGCAGTTCTTC | CASSQDRARLAGGYNEQFF
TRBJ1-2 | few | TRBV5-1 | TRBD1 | TGCGCCAGCAGCTTGAGTCCGCCTGGACAGGGTGATGGCTACACCTTC | CASSLSPPGQGDGYTF
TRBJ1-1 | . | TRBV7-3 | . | TGTGCCAGCAGCCCCGCAGGGCGTGGGACTGAAGCTTTCTTT | CASSPAGRGTEAFF
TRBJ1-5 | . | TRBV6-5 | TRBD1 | TGTGCCAGCAGTGACAGGGCAGGTCAGCCCCAGCATTTT | CASSDRAGQPQHF
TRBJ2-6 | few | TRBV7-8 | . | TGTGCCAGCAGCTTAGGTCTCGGGGCCAACGTCCTGACTTTC | CASSLGLGANVLTF
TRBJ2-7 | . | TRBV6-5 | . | TGTGCCAGCAGTTCCCCGGGAGTCTACGAGCAGTACTTC | CASSSPGVYEQYF
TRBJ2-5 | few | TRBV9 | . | TGTGCCAGCAGCCCCCGCGCGGGAGAGACCCAGTACTTC | CASSPRAGETQYF
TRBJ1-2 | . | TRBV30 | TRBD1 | TGTGCCTGCTATCAGGGGGCTGGCTACACCTTC | CACYQGAGYTF
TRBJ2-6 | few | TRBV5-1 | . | TGCGCCAGCAGCTTGAATTCCAGACAGGCCGACAGATCTGGGGCCAACGTCCTGACTTTC | CASSLNSRQADRSGANVLTF
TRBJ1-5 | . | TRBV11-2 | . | TGTGCCAGCACAACAGGAACTAATCAGCCCCAGCATTTT | CASTTGTNQPQHF
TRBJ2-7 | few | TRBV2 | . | TGTGCCAGCAGTGAGCTTGTTGCTTCCTCCTACGAGCAGTACTTC | CASSELVASSYEQYF
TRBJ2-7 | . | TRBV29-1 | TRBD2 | TGCAGCGTTGTACTAGCGGGGACCTACGAGCAGTACTTC | CSVVLAGTYEQYF
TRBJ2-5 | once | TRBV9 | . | TGTGCCAGCACCCACGGGGGTGGGGTTCGAGAGACCCAGTACTTC | CASTHGGGVRETQYF
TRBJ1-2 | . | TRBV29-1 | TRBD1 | TGCAGCGTTGGCCGGGGGACAGGGGATTATAGTGGCTACACCTTC | CSVGRGTGDYSGYTF
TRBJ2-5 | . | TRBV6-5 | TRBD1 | TGTGCCAGCAGTTACACGGGACAGGATATGGAGACCCAGTACTTC | CASSYTGQDMETQYF
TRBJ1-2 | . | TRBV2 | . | TGTGCCAGAGGAGGGCAGGGGACGAACTATGGCTACACCTTC | CARGGQGTNYGYTF
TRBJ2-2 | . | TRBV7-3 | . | TGTGCCAGCAGCTTGTACACCGGGGAGCTGTTTTTT | CASSLYTGELFF
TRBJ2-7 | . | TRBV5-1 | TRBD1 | TGCGCCAGCAGCCTGGAACCGACCTTGGACAGGGGGCCCTACGAGCAGTACTTC | CASSLEPTLDRGPYEQYF
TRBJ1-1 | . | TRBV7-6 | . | TGTGCCAGCAGCTTCAAGCCGAACACTGAAGCTTTCTTT | CASSFKPNTEAFF
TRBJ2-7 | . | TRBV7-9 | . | TGTGCCAGCAGCTTACAAGGTCGCCCGAGGGTGGACGAGCAGTACTTC | CASSLQGRPRVDEQYF
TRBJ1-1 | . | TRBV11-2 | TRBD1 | TGTGCCAGCAGCTTAAACAGGGGAGGGAACACTGAAGCTTTCTTT | CASSLNRGGNTEAFF
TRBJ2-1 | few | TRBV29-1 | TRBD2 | TGCAGCGTTGATCGAGCGGGGGTCTACAATGAGCAGTTCTTC | CSVDRAGVYNEQFF
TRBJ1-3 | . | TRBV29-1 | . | TGCAGCGTAAGGACCGGTTCTGGAAACACCATATATTTT | CSVRTGSGNTIYF
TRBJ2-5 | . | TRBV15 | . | TGTGCCACCAGCAGGCCAGACCAAGAGACCCAGTACTTC | CATSRPDQETQYF
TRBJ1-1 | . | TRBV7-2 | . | TGTGCCAGCAGCTTAAACGGACGGGAACGAACTGAAGCTTTCTTT | CASSLNGRERTEAFF
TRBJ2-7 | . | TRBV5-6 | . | TGTGCCAGCAGCTTGGGATGGGCTAGCTCCTACGAGCAGTACTTC | CASSLGWASSYEQYF
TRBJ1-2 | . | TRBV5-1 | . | TGCGCCAGCAGCTTGGGACAGACCGACTATGGCTACACCTTC | CASSLGQTDYGYTF
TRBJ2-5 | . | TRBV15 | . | TGTGCCACCAGCAGCACTATGAGGGTAACTGAGACCCAGTACTTC | CATSSTMRVTETQYF
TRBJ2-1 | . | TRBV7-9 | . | TGTGCCAGCAGCTTCTCGGGGAATGAGCAGTTCTTC | CASSFSGNEQFF
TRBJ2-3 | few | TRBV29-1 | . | TGCAGCGTTTCTCCGACAGGAACAGATACGCAGTATTTT | CSVSPTGTDTQYF
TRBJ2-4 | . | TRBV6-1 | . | TGTGCCAGCAGCCAGGAAGCCAAAAACATTCAGTACTTC | CASSQEAKNIQYF
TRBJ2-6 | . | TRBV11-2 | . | TGTGCCAGCAGCTTAGTGGGCTCTGGGGCCAACGTCCTGACTTTC | CASSLVGSGANVLTF
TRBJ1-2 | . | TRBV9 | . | TGTGCCAGCAGCGCTCAGGATAACTATGGCTACACCTTC | CASSAQDNYGYTF
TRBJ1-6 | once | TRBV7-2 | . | TGTGCCAGCAGCTTAGGCGGGACCGAGGATTCACCCCTCCACTTT | CASSLGGTEDSPLHF
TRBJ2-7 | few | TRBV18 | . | TGTGCCAGCTCACCACCGATTCGTATTGGGGCAGGCTCCGCCGAGCAGTACTTC | CASSPPIRIGAGSAEQYF
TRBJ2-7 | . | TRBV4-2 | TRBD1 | TGTGCCAGCAGCCCCAGTCCGGGACAGTCCTACGAGCAGTACTTC | CASSPSPGQSYEQYF
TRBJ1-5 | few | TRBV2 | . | TGTGCCAGCAGTACACCGGGCAATCAGCCCCAGCATTTT | CASSTPGNQPQHF